The text below deals with one T cell receptor beta chain. V gave up 8 bases and J gave up 4 bases; unmatched junction bases: 10. This CDR3 is 15 amino acids long. Germline CDR1 and CDR2: KGHSH and LQKENI. This sample stems from a study of human T cells and chemical hapten exposure. Time point denoted: patch test 1, 2 weeks after DPC sensitization. Treatment: therapeutic diphenylcyclopropenone sensitization with weekly scalp DPC. TCRdb redid the calling of the RACE reads with MiXCR, one entry per CDR3 protein. The sample has roughly 380,000 distinct CDR3 sequences; more than 4.5% are singletons. The source was whole blood, collected in connection with sensitization to the hapten diphenylcyclopropenone (DPC). The receptor's source is a woman aged 45-60 years with alopecia areata. Some clones in this sample may be carry-over from other donors' samples. V gene TRBV18 combines with J gene TRBJ2-2; 7 nucleotides align to TRBD1. CDR3 loop: CASGRQGEGTGELFF. DNA of the CDR3: TGTGCCAGCGGAAGACAGGGCGAAGGCACCGGGGAGCTGTTTTTT.